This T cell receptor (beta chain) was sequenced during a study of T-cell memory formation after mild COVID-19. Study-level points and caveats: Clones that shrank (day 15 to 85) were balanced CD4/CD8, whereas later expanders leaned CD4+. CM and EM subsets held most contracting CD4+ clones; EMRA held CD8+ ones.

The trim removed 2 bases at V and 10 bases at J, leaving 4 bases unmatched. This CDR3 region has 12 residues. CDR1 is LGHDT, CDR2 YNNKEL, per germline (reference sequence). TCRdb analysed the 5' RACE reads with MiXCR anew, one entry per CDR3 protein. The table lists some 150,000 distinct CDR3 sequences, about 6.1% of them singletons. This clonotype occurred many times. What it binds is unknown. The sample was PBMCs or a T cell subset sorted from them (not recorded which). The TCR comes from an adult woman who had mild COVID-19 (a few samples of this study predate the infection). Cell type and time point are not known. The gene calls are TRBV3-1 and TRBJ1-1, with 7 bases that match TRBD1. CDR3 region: CASSQTTGRAFF. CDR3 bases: TGTGCCAGCAGCCAAACGACAGGGAGAGCTTTCTTT.